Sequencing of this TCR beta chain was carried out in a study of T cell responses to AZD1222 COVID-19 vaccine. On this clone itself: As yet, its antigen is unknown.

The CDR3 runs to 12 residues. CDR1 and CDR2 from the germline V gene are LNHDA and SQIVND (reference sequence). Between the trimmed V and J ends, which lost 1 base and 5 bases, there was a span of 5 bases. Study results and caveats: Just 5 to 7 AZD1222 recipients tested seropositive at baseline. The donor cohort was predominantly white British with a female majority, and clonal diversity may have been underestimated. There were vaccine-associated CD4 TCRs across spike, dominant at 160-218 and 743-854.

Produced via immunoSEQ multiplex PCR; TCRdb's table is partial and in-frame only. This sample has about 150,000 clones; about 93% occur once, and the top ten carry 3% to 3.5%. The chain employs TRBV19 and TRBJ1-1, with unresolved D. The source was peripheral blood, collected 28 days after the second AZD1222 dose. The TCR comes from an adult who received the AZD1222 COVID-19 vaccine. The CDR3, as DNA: TGTGCCAGTAGTATAGGGGTAACTGAAGCTTTCTTT. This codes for CASSIGVTEAFF.